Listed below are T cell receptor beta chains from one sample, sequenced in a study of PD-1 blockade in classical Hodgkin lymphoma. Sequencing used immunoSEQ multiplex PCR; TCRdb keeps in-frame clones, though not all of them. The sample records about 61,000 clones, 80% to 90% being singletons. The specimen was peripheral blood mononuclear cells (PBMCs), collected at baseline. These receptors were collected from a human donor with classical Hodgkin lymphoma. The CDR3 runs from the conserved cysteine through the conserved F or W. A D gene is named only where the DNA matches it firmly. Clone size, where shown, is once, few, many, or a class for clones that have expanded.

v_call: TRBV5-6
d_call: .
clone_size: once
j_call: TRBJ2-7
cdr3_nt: TGTGCCAGCAGCTTCCTGACAGGACAAACGGAAGAGCAGTACTTC
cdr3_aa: CASSFLTGQTEEQYF

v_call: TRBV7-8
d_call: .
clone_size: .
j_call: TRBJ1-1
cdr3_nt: TGTGCCAGCAGCTTATCGGCGGGTACAACTGAAGCTTTCTTT
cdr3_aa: CASSLSAGTTEAFF

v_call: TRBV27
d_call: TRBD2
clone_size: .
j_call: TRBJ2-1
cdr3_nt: TGTGCCAGCAGTCCCTACTCCCCCGGGGGAGTAGCGGGCAATGAGCAGTTCTTC
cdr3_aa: CASSPYSPGGVAGNEQFF

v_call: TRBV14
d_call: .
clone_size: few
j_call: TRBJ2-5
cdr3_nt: TGTGCCAGCAGCCAAGAGGACCGGCGGAGAGAGACCCAGTACTTC
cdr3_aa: CASSQEDRRRETQYF

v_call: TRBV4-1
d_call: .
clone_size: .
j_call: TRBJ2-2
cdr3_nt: TGCGCCAGCAGCCAACTGAGCGGCTCGAACACCGGGGAGCTGTTTTTT
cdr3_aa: CASSQLSGSNTGELFF

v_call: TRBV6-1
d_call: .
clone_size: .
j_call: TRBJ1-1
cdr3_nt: TGTGCCAGCAGTGAATTTAGGGGTGGTTCCTATATAGCTTTCTTT
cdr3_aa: CASSEFRGGSYIAFF

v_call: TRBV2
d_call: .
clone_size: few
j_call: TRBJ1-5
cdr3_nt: TGTGCCAGCAGCGAAGACAGGTTTGATAGCAATCAGCCCCAGCATTTT
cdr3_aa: CASSEDRFDSNQPQHF

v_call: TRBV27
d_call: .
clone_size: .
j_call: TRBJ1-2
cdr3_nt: TGTGCCAGCAGTTCTTCAGTTCCTAACTATGGCTACACCTTC
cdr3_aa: CASSSSVPNYGYTF

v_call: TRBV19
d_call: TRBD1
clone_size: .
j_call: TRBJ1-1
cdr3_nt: TGTGCCAGTGAAGGGGGCTGGGCGTGGACTGAAGCTTTCTTT
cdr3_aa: CASEGGWAWTEAFF

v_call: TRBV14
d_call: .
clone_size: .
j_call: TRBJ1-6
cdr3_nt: TGTGCCAGCAGCCAAGATCGCGGGCCTGCACCCCTCCACTTT
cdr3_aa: CASSQDRGPAPLHF

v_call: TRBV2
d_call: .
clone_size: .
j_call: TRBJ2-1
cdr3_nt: TGTGCCAGCAGACCTGGGGGGACCTACAATGAGCAGTTCTTC
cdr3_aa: CASRPGGTYNEQFF

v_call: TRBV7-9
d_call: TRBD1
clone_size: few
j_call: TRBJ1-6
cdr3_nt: TGTGCCAGCAGCTTAGGCACGGGGACAGGGGGCAATAATTCACCCCTCCACTTT
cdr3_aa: CASSLGTGTGGNNSPLHF

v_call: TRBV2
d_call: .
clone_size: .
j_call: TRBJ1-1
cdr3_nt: TGTGCCACCCCGGGGGCAGGGGCGAACACTGAAGCTTTCTTT
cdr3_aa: CATPGAGANTEAFF

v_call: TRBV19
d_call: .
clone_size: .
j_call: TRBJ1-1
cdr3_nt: TGTGCCAGTAGTGCGGACACTGAAGCTTTCTTT
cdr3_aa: CASSADTEAFF

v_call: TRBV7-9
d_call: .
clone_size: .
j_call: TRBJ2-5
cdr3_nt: TGTGCCAGCACCTTACCCTGGGCCGAAGAGACCCAGTACTTC
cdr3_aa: CASTLPWAEETQYF

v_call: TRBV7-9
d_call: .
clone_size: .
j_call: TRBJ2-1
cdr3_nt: TGTGCCAGCAGCTCCACTGATTGGGTCCGTACGTCGGGCAATGAGCAGTTCTTC
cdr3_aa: CASSSTDWVRTSGNEQFF

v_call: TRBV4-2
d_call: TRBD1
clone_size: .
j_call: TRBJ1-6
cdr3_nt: TGTGCCAGCAGCCAAGGGCCCTATGGGACAGGCTCACCCCTCCACTTT
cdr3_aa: CASSQGPYGTGSPLHF

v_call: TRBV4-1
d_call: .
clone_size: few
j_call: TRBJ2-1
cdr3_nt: TGCGCCAGCAGCCCCGTGTTCCCCGACAATGAGCAGTTCTTC
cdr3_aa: CASSPVFPDNEQFF